The following is a TCR beta chain sequence with its context. The data were obtained in a study of CD8 T cells in Susac syndrome. Study information: When blood was drawn, patients with Susac syndrome were on intravenous immunoglobulin alone, on corticosteroids, or therapy-naive.

Random-hexamer reverse transcription was applied to about 0.45 to 1 ug RNA. Amplification of TCR beta CDR3 spanned 54 Vbeta and 13 Jbeta via immunoSEQ multiplex PCR. TCRdb re-analysed the immunoSEQ multiplex PCR reads in MiXCR, keeping a single row per CDR3 protein. Of about 240,000 distinct CDR3 sequences detected, 90% to 96% appear once; the ten largest clones hold about 0.094%. Germline CDR1 reads DFQATT; CDR2 reads SNEGSKA (reference sequence). V was shortened by 4 bases and J by 9 bases, with 19 bases between the two germline ends. The CDR3 extends over 14 amino acids. Sequenced input: CD4+ T cells from PBMCs. This sequence was found in a human donor with Susac syndrome. This sequence joins TRBV20-1 and TRBJ2-1; no reliable D call. In DNA form, the CDR3 reads TGCAGTGCTATGGGCGCGGCGGAGTACCGTGAGCAGTTCTTC. Translated, it gives CSAMGAAEYREQFF.